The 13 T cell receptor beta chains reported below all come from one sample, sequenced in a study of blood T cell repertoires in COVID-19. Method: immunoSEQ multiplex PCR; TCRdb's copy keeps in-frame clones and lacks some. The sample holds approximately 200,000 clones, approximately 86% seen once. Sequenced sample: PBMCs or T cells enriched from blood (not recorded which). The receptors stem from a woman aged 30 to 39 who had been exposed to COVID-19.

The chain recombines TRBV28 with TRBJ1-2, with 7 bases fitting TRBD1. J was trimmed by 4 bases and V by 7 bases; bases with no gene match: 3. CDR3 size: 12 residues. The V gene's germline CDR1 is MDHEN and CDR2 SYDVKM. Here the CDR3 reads CASTTGVYGYTF. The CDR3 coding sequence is TGTGCCAGCACAACAGGGGTCTATGGCTACACCTTC.

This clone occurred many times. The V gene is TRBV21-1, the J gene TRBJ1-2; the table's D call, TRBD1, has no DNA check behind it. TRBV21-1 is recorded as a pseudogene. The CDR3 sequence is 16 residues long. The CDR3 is CASSKALSGQNYGYTF. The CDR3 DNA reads TGTGCCAGCAGCAAAGCTCTCTCAGGGCAGAACTATGGCTACACCTTC.

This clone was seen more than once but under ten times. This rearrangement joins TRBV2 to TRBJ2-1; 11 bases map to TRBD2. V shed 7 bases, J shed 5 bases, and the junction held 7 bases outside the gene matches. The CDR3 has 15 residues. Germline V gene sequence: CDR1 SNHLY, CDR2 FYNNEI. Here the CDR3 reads CASNHGTSGNNEQFF. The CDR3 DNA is TGTGCCAGCAATCATGGGACTAGCGGCAACAATGAGCAGTTCTTC. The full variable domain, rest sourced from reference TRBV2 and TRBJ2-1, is EPEVTQTPSHQVTQMGQEVILRCVPISNHLYFYWYRQILGQKVEFLVSFYNNEISEKSEIFDDQFSVERPDGSNFTLKIRSTKLEDSAMYFCASNHGTSGNNEQFFGPGTRLTVL.

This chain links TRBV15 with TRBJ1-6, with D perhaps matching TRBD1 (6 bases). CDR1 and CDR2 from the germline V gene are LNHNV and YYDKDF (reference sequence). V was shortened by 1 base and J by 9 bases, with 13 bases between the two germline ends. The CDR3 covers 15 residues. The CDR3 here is CATSRVGDTFSPLHF. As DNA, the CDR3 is TGTGCCACCAGCAGAGTAGGGGACACTTTTTCACCCCTCCACTTT.

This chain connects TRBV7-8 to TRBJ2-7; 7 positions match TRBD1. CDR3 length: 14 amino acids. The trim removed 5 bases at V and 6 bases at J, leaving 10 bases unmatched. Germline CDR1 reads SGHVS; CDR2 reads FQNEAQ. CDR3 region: CASSIDRVGGEQYF. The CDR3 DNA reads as TGTGCCAGCAGCATAGACAGGGTTGGCGGCGAGCAGTACTTC. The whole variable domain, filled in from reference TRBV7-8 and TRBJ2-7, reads GAGVSQSPRYKVAKRGQDVALRCDPISGHVSLFWYQQALGQGPEFLTYFQNEAQLDKSGLPSDRFFAERPEGSVSTLKIQRTQQEDSAVYLCASSIDRVGGEQYFGPGTRLTVT.

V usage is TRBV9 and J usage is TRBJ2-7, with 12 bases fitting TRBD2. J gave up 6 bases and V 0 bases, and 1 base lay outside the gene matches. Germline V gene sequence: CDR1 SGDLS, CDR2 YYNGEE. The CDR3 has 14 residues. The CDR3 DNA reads TGTGCCAGCAGCGTAGGGGGACTAGCGGGCGAGCAGTACTTC. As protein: CASSVGGLAGEQYF.

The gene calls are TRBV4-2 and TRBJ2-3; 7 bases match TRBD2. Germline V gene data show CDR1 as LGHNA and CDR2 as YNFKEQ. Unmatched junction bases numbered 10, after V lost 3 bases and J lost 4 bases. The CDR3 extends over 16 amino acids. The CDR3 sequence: CASSHGGGEFADTQYF. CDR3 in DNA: TGTGCCAGCAGCCATGGCGGGGGTGAGTTCGCAGATACGCAGTATTTT.

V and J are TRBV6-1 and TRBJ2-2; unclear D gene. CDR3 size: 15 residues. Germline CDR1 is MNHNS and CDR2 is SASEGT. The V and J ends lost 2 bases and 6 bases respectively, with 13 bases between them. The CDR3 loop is CASSEMAYTPGELFF. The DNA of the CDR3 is TGTGCCAGCAGTGAAATGGCTTACACCCCCGGGGAGCTGTTTTTT.

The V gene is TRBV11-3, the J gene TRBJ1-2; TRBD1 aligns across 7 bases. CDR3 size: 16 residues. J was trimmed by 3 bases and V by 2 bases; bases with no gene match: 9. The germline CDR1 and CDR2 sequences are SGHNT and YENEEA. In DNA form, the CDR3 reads TGTGCCAGCAGCTTAAGCTCGGACAGGATAGACTATGGCTACACCTTC. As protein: CASSLSSDRIDYGYTF. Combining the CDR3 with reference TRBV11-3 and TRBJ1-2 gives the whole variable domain EAGVVQSPRYKIIEKKQPVAFWCNPISGHNTLYWYLQNLGQGPELLIRYENEEAVDDSQLPKDRFSAERLKGVDSTLKIQPAELGDSAVYLCASSLSSDRIDYGYTFGSGTRLTVV.

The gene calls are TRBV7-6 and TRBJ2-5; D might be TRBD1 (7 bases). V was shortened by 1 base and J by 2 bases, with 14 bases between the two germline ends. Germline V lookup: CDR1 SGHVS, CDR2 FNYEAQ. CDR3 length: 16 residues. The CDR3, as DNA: TGTGCCAGCAGCTTAGGGGCAGGGGGGACGCAAGAGACCCAGTACTTC. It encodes CASSLGAGGTQETQYF.

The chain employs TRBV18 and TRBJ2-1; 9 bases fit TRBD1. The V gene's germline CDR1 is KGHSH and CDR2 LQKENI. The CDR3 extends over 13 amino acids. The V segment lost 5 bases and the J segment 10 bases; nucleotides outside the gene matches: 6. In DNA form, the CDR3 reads TGTGCCAGCTCAATTGGGACAGGGAGAGAGCAGTTCTTC. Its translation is CASSIGTGREQFF.

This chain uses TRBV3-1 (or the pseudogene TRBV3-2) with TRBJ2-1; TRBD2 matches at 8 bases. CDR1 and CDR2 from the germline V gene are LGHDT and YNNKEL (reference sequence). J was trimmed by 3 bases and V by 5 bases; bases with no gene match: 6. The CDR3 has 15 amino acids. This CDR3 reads CASSESGGNYNEQFF. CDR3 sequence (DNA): TGTGCCAGCAGCGAGAGCGGGGGAAACTACAATGAGCAGTTCTTC.

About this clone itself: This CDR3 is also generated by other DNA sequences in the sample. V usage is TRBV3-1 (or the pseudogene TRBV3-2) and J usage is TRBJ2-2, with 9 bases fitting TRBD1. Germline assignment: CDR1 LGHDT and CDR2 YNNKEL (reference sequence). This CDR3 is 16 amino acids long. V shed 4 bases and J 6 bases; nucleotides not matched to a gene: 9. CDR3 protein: CASSRPGQGVAGELFF. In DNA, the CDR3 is TGTGCCAGCAGCCGCCCGGGACAGGGTGTCGCCGGGGAGCTGTTTTTT.